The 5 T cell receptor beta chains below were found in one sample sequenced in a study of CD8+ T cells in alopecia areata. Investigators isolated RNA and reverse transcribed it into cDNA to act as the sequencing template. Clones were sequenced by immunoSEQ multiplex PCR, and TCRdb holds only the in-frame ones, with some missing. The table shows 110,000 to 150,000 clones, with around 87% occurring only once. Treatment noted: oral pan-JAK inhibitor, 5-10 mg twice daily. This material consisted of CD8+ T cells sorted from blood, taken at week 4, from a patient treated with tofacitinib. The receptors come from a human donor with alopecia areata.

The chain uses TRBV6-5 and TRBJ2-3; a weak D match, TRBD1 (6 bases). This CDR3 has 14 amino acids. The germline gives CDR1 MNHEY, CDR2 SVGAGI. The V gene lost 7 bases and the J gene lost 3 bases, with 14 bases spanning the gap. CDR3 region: CASNGGWGTDTQYF. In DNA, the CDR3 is TGTGCCAGCAATGGGGGCTGGGGGACAGATACGCAGTATTTT.

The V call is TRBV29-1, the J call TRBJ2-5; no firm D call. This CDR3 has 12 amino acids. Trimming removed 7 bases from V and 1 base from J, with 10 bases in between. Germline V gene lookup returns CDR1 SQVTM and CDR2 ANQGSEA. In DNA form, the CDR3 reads TGCAGCGCACCCGACCTCCAAGAGACCCAGTACTTC. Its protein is CSAPDLQETQYF.

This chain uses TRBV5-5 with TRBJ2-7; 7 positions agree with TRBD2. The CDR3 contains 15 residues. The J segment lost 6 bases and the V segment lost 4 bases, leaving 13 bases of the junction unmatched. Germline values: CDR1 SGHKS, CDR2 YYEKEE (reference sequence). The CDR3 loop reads CASSPVAGAMIEQYF. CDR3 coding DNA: TGTGCCAGCAGCCCCGTCGCGGGAGCCATGATCGAGCAGTACTTC.

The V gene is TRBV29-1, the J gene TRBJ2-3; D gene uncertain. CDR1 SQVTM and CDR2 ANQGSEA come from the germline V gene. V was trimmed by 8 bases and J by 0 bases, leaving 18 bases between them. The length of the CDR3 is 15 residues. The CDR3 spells CSSSKMSGSTDTQYF. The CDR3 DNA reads TGCAGCTCTTCGAAGATGAGTGGAAGCACAGATACGCAGTATTTT.

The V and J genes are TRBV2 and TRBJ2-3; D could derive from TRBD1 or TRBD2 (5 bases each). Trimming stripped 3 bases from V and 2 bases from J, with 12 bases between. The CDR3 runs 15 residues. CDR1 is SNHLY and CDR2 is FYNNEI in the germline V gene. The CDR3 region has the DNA TGTGCCAGCAGTGATCGGGACCGAGACACAGATACGCAGTATTTT. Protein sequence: CASSDRDRDTDTQYF. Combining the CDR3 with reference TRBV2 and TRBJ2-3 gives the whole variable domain EPEVTQTPSHQVTQMGQEVILRCVPISNHLYFYWYRQILGQKVEFLVSFYNNEISEKSEIFDDQFSVERPDGSNFTLKIRSTKLEDSAMYFCASSDRDRDTDTQYFGPGTRLTVL.